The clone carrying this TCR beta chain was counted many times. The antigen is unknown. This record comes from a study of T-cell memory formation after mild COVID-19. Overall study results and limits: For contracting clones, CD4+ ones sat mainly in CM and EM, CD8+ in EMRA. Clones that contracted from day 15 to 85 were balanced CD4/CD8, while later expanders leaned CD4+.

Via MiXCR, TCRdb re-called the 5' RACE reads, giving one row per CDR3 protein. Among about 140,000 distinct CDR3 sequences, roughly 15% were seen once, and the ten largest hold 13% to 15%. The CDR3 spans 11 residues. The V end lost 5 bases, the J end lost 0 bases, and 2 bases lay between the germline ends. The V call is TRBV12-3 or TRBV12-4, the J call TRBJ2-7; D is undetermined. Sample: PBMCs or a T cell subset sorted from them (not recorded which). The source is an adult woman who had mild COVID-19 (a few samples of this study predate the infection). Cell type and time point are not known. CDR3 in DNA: TGTGCCAGCAGTCCCTCCTACGAGCAGTACTTC. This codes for CASSPSYEQYF.